This paragraph reports one T cell receptor beta chain. Its antigen is currently not known. The sample holds no much larger clone one base away, and base qualities are not on file. This entry comes from a study of OX40 agonist ivuxolimab in advanced cancers. Study-level background: Ivuxolimab was a fully human IgG2 agonistic monoclonal antibody targeting the costimulatory receptor OX40 (CD134). Partial responses were achieved by three dose-escalation patients, of whom one had hepatocellular carcinoma and two had cutaneous melanoma. The dose-escalation cohort was around 83% male with a mean age of roughly 60 years, ranging from 23 to 79. The paper reports the monotherapy dose-escalation portion (N of about 47 patients) of the phase I ivuxolimab trial. Prior anti-PD-1, anti-PD-L1 or anti-CTLA-4 therapy was permitted, and checkpoint inhibitors had been received by around 39% of dose-escalation patients. Of the roughly 52 dose-escalation patients, hepatocellular carcinoma was present in about 20, melanoma in around 15, renal cell carcinoma in 9 and head and neck cancer in 9. Intravenous ivuxolimab was administered to patients every 2 weeks at six dose levels: 0.01, 0.1, 0.3, 1.5, 3 and 10 mg/kg. The purpose of peripheral TCRbeta sequencing was to test whether ivuxolimab changed TCR sequence diversity and led to clonal T-cell expansion. The study at large found these results: The antigen specificity of the clonally expanded peripheral T cells was not determined. Low levels of normalized T-cell clonal expansion were also seen in some patients who did not respond. Partial responders in the 0.1-3.0 mg/kg groups had among the lowest normalized peripheral clonal expansion, especially among CD8+ T cells. After ivuxolimab, CD8+ T cells had more expanded clones than CD4+ T cells on average. At doses from 0.1 to 3.0 mg/kg, clonal expansion was seen in both CD4+ and CD8+ blood T cells between baseline and week 6.

The trial excluded patients who had a history of autoimmune disease or were on systemic immunosuppression. Peripheral blood for TCR sequencing was drawn from every dose cohort at baseline, at cycle 4 day 1 and at cycle 7 day 1. The samples were taken from a phase I, first-in-human, multicenter, open-label dose-escalation trial of ivuxolimab. Adults with locally advanced or metastatic melanoma, renal cell, hepatocellular, or head and neck squamous cell carcinoma were enrolled in the trial. Before TCR sequencing, CD4+ T cells and CD8+ T cells were sorted from peripheral blood as separate populations. Germline trimming amounts to 8 bases on V and 5 bases on J, with 16 as the count of junction bases outside the gene matches. CDR1 is given as ENHRY and CDR2 as SYGVKD, both from the germline V gene. The cysteine opens and the phenylalanine closes a CDR3 of 16 amino acids. Only the CDR3 DNA stays, 48 bases, in frame from base 1.

Genomic DNA was extracted from sorted cells for sequencing of the TCRbeta CDR3 region. The immunoSEQ Assay was used for sequencing of TCRbeta CDR3 regions. TCRdb's version of the immuneACCESS table is confined to in-frame rearrangements and falls short of the full clone set. An unresolved V gene accounts for under half of the shortfall where checked; the remainder is of unknown origin. The sample profile shows nearly 50,000 clones; about 88% of them were found once. Less than 0.75% of the sample is held by the ten biggest clonotypes. Sequences were derived from CD4+ or CD8+ T cells sorted from blood, sampled in a trial of the OX40 agonist ivuxolimab. The rearranged segments are TRBV10-3 and TRBJ2-5, and 8 junction bases match TRBD2. The receptor comes from an adult with an advanced solid tumor such as melanoma, head and neck, liver or kidney cancer. The CDR3 amino acid sequence is: CAIGGETSGSGETQYF. The nucleotide sequence is TGTGCCATCGGGGGGGAAACTAGCGGCTCTGGTGAGACCCAGTACTTC.